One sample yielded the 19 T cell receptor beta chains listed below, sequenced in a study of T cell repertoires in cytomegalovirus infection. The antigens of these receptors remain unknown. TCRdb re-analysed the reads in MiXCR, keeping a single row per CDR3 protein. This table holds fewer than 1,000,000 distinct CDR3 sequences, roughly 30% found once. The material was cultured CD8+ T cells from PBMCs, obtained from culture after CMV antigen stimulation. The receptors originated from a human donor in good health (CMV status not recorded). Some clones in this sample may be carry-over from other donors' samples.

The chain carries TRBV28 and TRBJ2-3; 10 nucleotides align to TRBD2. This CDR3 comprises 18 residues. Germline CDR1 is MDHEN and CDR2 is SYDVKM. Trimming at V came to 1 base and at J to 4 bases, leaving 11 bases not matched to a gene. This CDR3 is CASSLYSGGAGAADTQYF. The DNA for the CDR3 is TGTGCCAGCAGTTTATACAGCGGGGGGGCCGGTGCGGCAGATACGCAGTATTTT.

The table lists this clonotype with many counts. The CDR3 DNA sequence: TGTGCCAGCAGCTTCCTGTCCGGGACTAGCTTTTACGAGCAGTACTTC. Its protein product is CASSFLSGTSFYEQYF. The chain couples TRBV7-2 to TRBJ2-7; 9 bases line up with TRBD2. With V trimmed by 3 bases and J by 4 bases, 10 bases remained unmatched. This CDR3 contains 16 residues. Germline V gene sequence: CDR1 SGHTA, CDR2 FQGNSA.

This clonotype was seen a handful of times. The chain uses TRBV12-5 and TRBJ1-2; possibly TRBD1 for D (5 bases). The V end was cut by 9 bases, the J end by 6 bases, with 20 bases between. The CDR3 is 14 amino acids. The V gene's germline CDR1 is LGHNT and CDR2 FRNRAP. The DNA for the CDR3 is TGTGCTAGCGGCCCGGGACCCAGTTGGGATGGCTACACCTTC. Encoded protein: CASGPGPSWDGYTF.

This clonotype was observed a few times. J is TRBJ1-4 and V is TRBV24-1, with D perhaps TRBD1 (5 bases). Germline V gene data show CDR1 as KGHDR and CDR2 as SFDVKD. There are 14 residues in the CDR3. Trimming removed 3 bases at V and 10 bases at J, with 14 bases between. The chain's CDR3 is CATSDGTSFGKLFF. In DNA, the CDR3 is TGTGCCACCAGTGATGGGACTTCGTTCGGAAAACTGTTTTTT.

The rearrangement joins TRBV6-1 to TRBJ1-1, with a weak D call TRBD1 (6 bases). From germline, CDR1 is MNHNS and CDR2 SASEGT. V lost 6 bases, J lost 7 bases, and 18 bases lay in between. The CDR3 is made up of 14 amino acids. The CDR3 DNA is TGTGCCAGCAGCGCTACCGGGACACTCCTTGAAGCTTTCTTT. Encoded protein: CASSATGTLLEAFF.

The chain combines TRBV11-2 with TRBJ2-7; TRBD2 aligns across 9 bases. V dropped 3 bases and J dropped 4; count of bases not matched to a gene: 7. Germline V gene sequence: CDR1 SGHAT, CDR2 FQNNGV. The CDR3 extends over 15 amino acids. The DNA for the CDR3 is TGTGCCAGCAGCTTGGGTAGCGGGGGTGAATACGAGCAGTACTTC. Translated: CASSLGSGGEYEQYF.

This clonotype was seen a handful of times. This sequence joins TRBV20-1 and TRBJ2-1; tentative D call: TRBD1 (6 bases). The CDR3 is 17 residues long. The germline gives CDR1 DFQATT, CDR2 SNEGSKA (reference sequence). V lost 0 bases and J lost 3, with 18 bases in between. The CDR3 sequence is CSARDSRGSANYNEQFF. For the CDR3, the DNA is TGCAGTGCTAGAGATAGTAGGGGGTCAGCCAACTACAATGAGCAGTTCTTC.

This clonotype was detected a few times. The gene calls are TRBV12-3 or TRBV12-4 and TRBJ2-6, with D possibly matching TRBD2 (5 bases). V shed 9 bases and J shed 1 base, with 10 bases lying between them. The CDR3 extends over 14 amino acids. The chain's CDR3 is CASASGSGANVLTF. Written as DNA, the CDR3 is TGTGCCAGTGCTTCGGGGTCTGGGGCCAACGTCCTGACTTTC.

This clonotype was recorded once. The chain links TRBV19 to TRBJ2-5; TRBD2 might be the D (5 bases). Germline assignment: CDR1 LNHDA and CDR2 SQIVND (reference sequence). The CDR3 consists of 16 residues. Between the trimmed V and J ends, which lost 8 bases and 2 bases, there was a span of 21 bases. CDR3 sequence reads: CASADYPGYTQETQYF. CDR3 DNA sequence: TGTGCCAGTGCCGACTACCCGGGGTACACACAAGAGACCCAGTACTTC.

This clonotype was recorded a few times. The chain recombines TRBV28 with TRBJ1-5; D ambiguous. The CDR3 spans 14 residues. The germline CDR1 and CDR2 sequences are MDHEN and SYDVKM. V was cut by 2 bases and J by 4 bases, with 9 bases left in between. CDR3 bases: TGTGCCAGCAGTTTACAGGTCGGGAATCAGCCCCAGCATTTT. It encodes CASSLQVGNQPQHF.

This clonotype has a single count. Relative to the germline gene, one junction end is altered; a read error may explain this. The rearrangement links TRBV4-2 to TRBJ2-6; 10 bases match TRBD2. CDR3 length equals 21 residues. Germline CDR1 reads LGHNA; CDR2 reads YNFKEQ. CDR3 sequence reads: CASSQDNSGGIFTSGTNVLTF. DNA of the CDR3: TGTGCCAGCAGCCAAGATAATAGCGGGGGGATTTTCACCTCTGGGACCAACGTCCTGACTTTC.

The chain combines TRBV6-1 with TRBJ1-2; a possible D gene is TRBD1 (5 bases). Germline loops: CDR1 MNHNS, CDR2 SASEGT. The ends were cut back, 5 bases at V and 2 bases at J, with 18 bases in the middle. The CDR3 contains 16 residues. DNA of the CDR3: TGTGCCAGCAGTCCGTTGGACACTCTATCCAACTATGGCTACACCTTC. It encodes CASSPLDTLSNYGYTF.

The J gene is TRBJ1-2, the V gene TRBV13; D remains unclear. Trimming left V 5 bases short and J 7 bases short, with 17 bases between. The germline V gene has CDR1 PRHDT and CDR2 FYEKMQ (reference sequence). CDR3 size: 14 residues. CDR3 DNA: TGTGCCAGCAGCGTGGAAAGGAGAGTTTTTGGCTACACCTTC. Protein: CASSVERRVFGYTF.

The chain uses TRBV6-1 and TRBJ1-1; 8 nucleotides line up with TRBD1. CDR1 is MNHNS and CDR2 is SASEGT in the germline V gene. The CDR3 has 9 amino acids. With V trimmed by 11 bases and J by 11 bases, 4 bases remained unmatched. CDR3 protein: CAGQGMAFF. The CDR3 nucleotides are TGTGCCGGACAGGGAATGGCTTTCTTT.

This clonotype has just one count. The CDR3 DNA reads as TGTGCCAGCAGCATTGGGGGCAGCCCTTACAATGAGCAGTTCTTC. Translation: CASSIGGSPYNEQFF. The chain recombines TRBV9 with TRBJ2-1; possibly TRBD1 for D (6 bases). Germline loops: CDR1 SGDLS, CDR2 YYNGEE. The CDR3 extends over 15 amino acids. V was shortened by 4 bases and J by 4 bases, with 15 bases between the two germline ends. The full variable domain, rest sourced from reference TRBV9 and TRBJ2-1, is DSGVTQTPKHLITATGQRVTLRCSPRSGDLSVYWYQQSLDQGLQFLIQYYNGEERAKGNILERFSAQQFPDLHSELNLSSLELGDSALYFCASSIGGSPYNEQFFGPGTRLTVL.

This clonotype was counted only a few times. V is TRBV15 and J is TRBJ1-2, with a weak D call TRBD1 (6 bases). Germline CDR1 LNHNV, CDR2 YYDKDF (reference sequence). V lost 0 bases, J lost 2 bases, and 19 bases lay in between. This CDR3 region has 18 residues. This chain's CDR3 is CATSRDNTDRRLNYGYTF. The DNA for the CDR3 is TGTGCCACCAGCAGAGATAATACGGACAGACGACTAAACTATGGCTACACCTTC.

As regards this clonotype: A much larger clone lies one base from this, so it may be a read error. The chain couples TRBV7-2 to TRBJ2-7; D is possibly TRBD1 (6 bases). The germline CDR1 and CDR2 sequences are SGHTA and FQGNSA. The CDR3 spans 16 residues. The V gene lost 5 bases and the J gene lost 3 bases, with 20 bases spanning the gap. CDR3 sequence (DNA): TGTGCCAGCAGCCCGGACAGTCTGACACTAAACTACGAGCAGTACGTC. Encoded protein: CASSPDSLTLNYEQYV.

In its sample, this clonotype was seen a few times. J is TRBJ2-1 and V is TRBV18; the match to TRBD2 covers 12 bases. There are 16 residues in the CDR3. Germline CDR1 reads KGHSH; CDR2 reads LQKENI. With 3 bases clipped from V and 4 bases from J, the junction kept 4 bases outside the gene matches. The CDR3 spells CASSPATSGGYNEQFF. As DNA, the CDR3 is TGTGCCAGCTCACCGGCGACTAGCGGGGGTTACAATGAGCAGTTCTTC.

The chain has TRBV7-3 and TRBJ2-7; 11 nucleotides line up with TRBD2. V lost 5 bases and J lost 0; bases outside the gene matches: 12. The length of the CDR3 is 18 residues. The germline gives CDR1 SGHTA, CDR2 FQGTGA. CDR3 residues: CASSRGTSGELSSYEQYV. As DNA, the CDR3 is TGTGCCAGCAGCAGAGGGACTAGCGGCGAACTGAGCTCCTACGAGCAGTACGTC.